These 7 T cell receptor beta chains were all obtained from the same sample, sequenced in a study of CD8 T cells in ankylosing spondylitis. MiXCR, applied by TCRdb to the 5' RACE reads, yields one record per CDR3 protein. Seen here are over 100,000 distinct CDR3 sequences, approximately 10% observed once, and the top ten hold roughly 4.3%. The sample was blood, either unsorted or a sorted T cell fraction (not recorded which). The receptors stem from a female donor with ankylosing spondylitis or in good health (not recorded which).

The chain couples TRBV20-1 to TRBJ2-3; D assignment may be TRBD1 or TRBD2 (6 bases each). Germline V gives CDR1 DFQATT, CDR2 SNEGSKA (reference sequence). This CDR3 contains 12 residues. Between the trimmed V and J ends, which lost 6 bases and 6 bases, there was a span of 13 bases. CDR3 sequence reads: CSARTGADTQYF. As DNA, the CDR3 is TGCAGTGCGAGGACGGGGGCCGATACGCAGTATTTT.

This clonotype has a count of ten or more. CDR3 residues: CATSDSQPGQGNQPQHF. The CDR3 DNA reads TGTGCCACCAGTGATTCTCAACCGGGACAGGGGAATCAGCCCCAGCATTTT. This chain links TRBV24-1 with TRBJ1-5; TRBD1 agrees at 10 bases. The CDR3 loop spans 17 amino acids. The ends lost 2 bases at V and 4 bases at J; junction bases unmatched: 7. Germline V gene data show CDR1 as KGHDR and CDR2 as SFDVKD.

This clonotype was counted at least ten times. V and J are TRBV5-1 and TRBJ2-2, with 9 bases that match TRBD2. Germline V gene lookup returns CDR1 SGHRS and CDR2 YFSETQ. The CDR3 totals 16 residues. V gave up 0 bases and J gave up 6 bases; unmatched junction bases: 6. This CDR3 reads CASSLGTSATAGELFF. For the CDR3, the DNA is TGCGCCAGCAGCTTGGGGACTAGCGCTACCGCCGGGGAGCTGTTTTTT.

The chain couples TRBV29-1 to TRBJ1-1; unclear D gene. The ends were cut back, 2 bases at V and 2 bases at J, with 9 bases in the middle. This CDR3 spans 13 amino acids. CDR1 and CDR2 (germline): SQVTM, ANQGSEA. The CDR3 here is CSVERRSNTEAFF. CDR3 nucleotide sequence: TGCAGCGTTGAAAGGAGGAGTAACACTGAAGCTTTCTTT.

Only one count was recorded for this clonotype. A much larger clone sits a single nucleotide away, making a read error possible. The chain is built from TRBV7-9 and TRBJ2-5; D gene uncertain. This CDR3 has 11 residues. V was cut by 2 bases and J by 6 bases, with 4 bases left in between. Per germline, CDR1 SEHNR and CDR2 FQNEAQ (reference sequence). The CDR3 nucleotides are TGTGCCAGCAGCTTAACAAAGACCCAGTACTTC. Translation gives CASSLTKTQYF. Filled out from reference TRBV7-9 and TRBJ2-5, the complete variable domain reads DTGVSQNPRHKITKRGQNVTFRCDPISEHNRLYWYRQTLGQGPEFLTYFQNEAQLEKSRLLSDRFSAERPKGSFSTLEIQRTEQGDSAMYLCASSLTKTQYFGPGTRLLVL.

In this sample, this clonotype turned up many times. This sequence joins TRBV12-3 or TRBV12-4 and TRBJ2-2; weak D call: TRBD2 (5 bases). The CDR3 extends over 15 amino acids. Trimming shortened V by 5 bases and J by 0 bases, and 10 bases separated the two germline ends. CDR3 coding DNA: TGTGCCAGCAGTAAGAGCGGCGCGAACACCGGGGAGCTGTTTTTT. Its translation: CASSKSGANTGELFF.

This clonotype was counted between two and nine times. The V call is TRBV5-6, the J call TRBJ1-2; a possible D gene is TRBD1 (6 bases). V shed 3 bases and J shed 6 bases, with 15 bases lying between them. The CDR3 spans 14 residues. Germline V CDR1 and CDR2: SGHDT, YYEEEE. In nucleotides, the CDR3 is TGTGCCAGCAGCTGGGGGCAGGGGTTTGATGGCTACACCTTC. This sequence encodes CASSWGQGFDGYTF.